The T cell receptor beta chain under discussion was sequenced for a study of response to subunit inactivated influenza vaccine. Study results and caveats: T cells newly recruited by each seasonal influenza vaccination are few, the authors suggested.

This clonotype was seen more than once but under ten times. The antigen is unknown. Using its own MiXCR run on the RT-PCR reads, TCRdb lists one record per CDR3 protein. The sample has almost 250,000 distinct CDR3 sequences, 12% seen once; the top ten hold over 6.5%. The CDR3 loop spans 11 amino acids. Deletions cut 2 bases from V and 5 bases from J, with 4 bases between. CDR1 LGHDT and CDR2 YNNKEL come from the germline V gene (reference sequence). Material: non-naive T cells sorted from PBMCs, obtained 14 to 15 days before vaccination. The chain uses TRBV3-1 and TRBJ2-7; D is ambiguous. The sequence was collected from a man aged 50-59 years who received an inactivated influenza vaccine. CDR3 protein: CASSQLNEQYF. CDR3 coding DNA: TGTGCCAGCAGCCAACTTAACGAGCAGTACTTC.